This T cell receptor beta chain was retrieved from a study of shared clonotypes between healthy human individuals. Study context: For every donor, three CD4 naive, three CD4 memory, two CD8 naive and one CD8 memory plates were used. Study-level results: The generation probabilities recorded for non-shared clonotypes fell below those of clonotypes shared by all four donors. Depth of sequencing was expected to influence donor clonotype sharing.

Trimming pared 7 bases from V and 6 bases from J, leaving 15 bases between. This CDR3 spans 12 amino acids. The germline CDR1 and CDR2 sequences are SQVTM and ANQGSEA. Naivety among CD8 cells was defined by CD45RO negativity and positive CCR7 selection, thereby excluding terminally differentiated effector memory CD45RA+ cells. Comments on this clone: Its antigen is not known.

Method: immunoSEQ multiplex PCR; TCRdb's copy keeps in-frame clones and lacks some. This repertoire shows hundreds of thousands of clones, about 91% found once; its top ten account for 24%. J is TRBJ1-1 and V is TRBV29-1; D is uncertain. Sample: naive CD8+ T cells sorted from blood. The clonotype comes from a man aged 25 to 45 in good health. As DNA, the CDR3 is TGCAGCGGACTTACAGTTGGCGCTGAAGCTTTCTTT. Translating gives CSGLTVGAEAFF.